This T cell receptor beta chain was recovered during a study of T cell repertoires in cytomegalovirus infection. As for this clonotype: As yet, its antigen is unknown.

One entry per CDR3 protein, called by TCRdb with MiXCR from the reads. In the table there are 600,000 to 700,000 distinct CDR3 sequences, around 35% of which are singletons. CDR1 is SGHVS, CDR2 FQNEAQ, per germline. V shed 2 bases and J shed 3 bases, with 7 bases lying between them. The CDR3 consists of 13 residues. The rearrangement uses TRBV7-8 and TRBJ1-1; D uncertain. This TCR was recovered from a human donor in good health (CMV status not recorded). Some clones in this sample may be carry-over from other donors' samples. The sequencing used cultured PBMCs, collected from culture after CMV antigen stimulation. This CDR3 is CASSLWAHTEAFF. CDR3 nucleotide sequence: TGTGCCAGCAGCTTATGGGCTCACACTGAAGCTTTCTTT.